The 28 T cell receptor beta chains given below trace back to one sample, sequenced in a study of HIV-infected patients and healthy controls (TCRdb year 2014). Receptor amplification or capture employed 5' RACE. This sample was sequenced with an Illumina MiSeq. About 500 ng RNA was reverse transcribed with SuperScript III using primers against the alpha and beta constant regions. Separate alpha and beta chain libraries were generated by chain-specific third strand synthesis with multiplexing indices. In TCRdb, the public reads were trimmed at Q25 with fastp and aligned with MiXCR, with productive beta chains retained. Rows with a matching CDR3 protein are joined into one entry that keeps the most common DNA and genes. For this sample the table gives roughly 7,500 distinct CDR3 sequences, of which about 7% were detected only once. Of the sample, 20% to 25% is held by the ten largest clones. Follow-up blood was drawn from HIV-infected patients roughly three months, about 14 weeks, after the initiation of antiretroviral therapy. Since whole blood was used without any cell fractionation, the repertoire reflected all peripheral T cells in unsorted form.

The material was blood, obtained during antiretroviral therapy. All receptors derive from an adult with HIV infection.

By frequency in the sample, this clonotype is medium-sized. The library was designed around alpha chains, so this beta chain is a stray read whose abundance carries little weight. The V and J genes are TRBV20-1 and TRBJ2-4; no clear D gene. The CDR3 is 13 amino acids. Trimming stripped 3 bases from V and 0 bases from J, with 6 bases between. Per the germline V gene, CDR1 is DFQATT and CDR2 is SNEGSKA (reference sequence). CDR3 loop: CSASGRAKNIQYF. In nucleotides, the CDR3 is TGCAGTGCTAGCGGCAGAGCCAAAAACATTCAGTACTTC.

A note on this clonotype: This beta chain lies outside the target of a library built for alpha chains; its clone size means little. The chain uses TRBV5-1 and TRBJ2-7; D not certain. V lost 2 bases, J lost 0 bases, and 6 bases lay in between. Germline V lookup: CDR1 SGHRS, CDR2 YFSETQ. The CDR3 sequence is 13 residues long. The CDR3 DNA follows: TGCGCCAGCAGCTTAGAGAGCTCCTACGAGCAGTACTTC. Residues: CASSLESSYEQYF.

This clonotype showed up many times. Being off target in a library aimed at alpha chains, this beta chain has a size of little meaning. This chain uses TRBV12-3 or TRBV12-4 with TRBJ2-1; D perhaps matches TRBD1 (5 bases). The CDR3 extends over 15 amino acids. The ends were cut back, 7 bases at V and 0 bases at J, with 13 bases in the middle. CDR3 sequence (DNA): TGTGCCAGCACTCTTTGGGGCAGCTCCTACAATGAGCAGTTCTTC. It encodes CASTLWGSSYNEQFF.

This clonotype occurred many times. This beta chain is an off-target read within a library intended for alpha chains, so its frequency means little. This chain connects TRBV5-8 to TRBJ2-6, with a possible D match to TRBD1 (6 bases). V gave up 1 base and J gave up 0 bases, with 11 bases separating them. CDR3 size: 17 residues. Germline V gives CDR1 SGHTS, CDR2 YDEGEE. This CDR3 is CASSLSRGASGANVLTF. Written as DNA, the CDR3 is TGTGCCAGCAGCTTGAGCAGGGGAGCCTCTGGGGCCAACGTCCTGACTTTC. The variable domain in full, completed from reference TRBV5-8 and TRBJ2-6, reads EAGVTQSPTHLIKTRGQQATLRCSPISGHTSVYWYQQALGLGLQFLLWYDEGEERNRGNFPPRFSGRQFPNYSSELNVNALELEDSALYLCASSLSRGASGANVLTFGAGSRLTVL.

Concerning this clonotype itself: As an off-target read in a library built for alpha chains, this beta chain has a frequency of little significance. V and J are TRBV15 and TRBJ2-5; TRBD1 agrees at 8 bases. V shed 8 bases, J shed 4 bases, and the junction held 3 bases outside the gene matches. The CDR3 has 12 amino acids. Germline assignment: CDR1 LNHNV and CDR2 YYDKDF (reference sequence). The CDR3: CATQGAGETQYF. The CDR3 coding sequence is TGTGCCACCCAGGGGGCCGGAGAGACCCAGTACTTC.

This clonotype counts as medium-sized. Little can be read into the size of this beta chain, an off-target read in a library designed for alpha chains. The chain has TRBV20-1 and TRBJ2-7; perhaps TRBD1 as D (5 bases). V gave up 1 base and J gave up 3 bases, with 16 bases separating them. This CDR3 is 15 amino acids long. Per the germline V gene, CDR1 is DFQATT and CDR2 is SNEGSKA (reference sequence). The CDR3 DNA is TGCAGTGCTAGAGCGGACACTGGCGGTGGCTACGAGCAGTACTTC. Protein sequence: CSARADTGGGYEQYF.

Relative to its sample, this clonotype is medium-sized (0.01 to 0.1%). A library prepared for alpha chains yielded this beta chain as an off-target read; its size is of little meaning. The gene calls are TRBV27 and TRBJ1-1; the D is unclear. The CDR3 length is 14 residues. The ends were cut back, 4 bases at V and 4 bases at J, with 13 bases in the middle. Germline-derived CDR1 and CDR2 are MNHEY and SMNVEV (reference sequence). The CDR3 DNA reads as TGTGCCAGCAGTTCAGGAGTAGGGCCCACTGAAGCTTTCTTT. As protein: CASSSGVGPTEAFF.

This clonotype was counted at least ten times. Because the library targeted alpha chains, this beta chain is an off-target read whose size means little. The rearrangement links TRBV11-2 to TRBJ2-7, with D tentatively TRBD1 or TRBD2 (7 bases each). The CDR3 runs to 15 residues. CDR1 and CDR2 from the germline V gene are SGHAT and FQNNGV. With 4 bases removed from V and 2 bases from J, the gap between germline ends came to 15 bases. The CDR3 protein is CASSSQGGNPYEQYF. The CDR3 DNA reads TGTGCCAGCAGCTCCCAGGGGGGGAACCCCTACGAGCAGTACTTC.

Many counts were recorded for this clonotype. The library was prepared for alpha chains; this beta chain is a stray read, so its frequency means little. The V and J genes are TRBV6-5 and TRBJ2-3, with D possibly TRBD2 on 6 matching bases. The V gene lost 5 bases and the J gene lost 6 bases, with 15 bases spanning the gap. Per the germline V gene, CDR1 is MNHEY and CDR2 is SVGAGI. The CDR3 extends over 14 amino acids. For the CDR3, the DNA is TGTGCCAGCAGTGCGACTGGGGAGGCCGATACGCAGTATTTT. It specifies CASSATGEADTQYF.

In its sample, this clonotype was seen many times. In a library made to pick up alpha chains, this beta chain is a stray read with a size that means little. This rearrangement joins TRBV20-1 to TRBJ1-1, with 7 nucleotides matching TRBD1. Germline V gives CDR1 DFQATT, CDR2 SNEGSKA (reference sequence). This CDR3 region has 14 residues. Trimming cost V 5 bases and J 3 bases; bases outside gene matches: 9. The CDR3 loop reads CSADRNRGDTEAFF. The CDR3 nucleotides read TGCAGTGCTGATCGGAACAGGGGAGACACTGAAGCTTTCTTT.

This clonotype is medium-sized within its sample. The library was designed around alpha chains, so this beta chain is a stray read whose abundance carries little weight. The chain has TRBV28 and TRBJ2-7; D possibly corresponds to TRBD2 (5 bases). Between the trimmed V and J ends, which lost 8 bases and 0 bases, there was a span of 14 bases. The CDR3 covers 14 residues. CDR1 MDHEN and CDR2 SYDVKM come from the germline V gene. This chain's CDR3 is CASLPSGSSYEQYF. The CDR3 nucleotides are TGTGCCAGCCTCCCCTCGGGGAGCTCCTACGAGCAGTACTTC.

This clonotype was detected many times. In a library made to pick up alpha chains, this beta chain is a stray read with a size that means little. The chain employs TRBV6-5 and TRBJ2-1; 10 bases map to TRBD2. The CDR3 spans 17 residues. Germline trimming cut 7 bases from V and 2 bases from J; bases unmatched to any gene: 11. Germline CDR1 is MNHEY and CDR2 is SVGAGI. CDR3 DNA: TGTGCCAGCACCATGCATTCCGGGACTAGCGCCTACAATGAGCAGTTCTTC. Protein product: CASTMHSGTSAYNEQFF.

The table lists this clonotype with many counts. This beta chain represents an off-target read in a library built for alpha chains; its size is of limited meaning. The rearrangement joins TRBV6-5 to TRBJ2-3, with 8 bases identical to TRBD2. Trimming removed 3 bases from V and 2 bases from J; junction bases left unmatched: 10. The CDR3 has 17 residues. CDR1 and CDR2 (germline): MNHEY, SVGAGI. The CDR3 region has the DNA TGTGCCAGCAGTTATGCTGGACTAGCAGACTTCACAGATACGCAGTATTTT. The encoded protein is CASSYAGLADFTDTQYF.

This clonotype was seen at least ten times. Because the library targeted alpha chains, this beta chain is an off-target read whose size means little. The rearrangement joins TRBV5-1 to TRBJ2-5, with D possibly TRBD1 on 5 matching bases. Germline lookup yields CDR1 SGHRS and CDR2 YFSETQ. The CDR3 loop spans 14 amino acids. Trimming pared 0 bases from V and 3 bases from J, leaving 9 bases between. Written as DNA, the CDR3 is TGCGCCAGCAGCTTGGGACAGCCCAAAGAGACCCAGTACTTC. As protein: CASSLGQPKETQYF.

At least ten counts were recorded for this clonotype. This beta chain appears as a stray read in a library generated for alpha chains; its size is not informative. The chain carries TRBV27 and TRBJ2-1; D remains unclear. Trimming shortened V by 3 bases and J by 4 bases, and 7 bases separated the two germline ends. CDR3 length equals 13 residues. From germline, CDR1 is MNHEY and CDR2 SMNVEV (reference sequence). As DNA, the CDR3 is TGTGCCAGCAGTTTCACCGGGTACAATGAGCAGTTCTTC. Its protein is CASSFTGYNEQFF.

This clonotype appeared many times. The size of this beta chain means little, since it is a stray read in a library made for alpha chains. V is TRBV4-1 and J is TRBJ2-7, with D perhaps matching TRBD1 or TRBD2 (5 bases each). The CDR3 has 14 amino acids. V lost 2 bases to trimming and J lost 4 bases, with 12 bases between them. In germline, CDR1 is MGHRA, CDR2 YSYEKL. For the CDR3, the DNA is TGCGCCAGCAGCCAATTGCTAGCAGGGTACGAGCAGTACTTC. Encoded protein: CASSQLLAGYEQYF.

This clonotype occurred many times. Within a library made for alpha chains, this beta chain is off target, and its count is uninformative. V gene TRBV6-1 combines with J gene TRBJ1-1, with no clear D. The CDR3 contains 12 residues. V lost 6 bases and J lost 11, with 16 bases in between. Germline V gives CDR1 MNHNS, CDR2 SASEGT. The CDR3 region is CASSATTYGAFF. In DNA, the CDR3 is TGTGCCAGCAGCGCAACCACCTACGGGGCTTTCTTT.

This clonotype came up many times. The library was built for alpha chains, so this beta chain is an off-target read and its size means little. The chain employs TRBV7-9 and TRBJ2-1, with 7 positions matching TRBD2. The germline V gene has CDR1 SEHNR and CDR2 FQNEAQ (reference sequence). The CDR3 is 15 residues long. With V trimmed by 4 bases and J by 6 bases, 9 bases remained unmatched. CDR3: CASSSVGRLANEQFF. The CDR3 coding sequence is TGTGCCAGCAGCTCGGTCGGCCGACTAGCCAATGAGCAGTTCTTC.

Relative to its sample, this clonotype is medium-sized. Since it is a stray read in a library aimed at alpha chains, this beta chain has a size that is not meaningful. The DNA for the CDR3 is TGTGCTAGTGGTTTGGGGGTACCAGATACGCAGTATTTT. It codes for CASGLGVPDTQYF. The chain is built from TRBV12-5 and TRBJ2-3; D gene uncertain. V was pared by 1 base and J by 4 bases, with 6 bases between. This CDR3 has 13 residues. Germline V gene data show CDR1 as LGHNT and CDR2 as FRNRAP. Together with reference TRBV12-5 and TRBJ2-3, the CDR3 gives the full variable domain: DARVTQTPRHKVTEMGQEVTMRCQPILGHNTVFWYRQTMMQGLELLAYFRNRAPLDDSGMPKDRFSAEMPDATLATLKIQPSEPRDSAVYFCASGLGVPDTQYFGPGTRLTVL.

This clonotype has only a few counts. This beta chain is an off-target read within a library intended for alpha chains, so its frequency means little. For the CDR3, the DNA is TGCAGTGCTAGGGCCCACGGAGGGACAGATACGCAGTATTTT. Its translation: CSARAHGGTDTQYF. The chain joins TRBV20-1 to TRBJ2-3, with D possibly matching TRBD2 (6 bases). CDR1 and CDR2 (germline): DFQATT, SNEGSKA (reference sequence). This CDR3 is 14 amino acids long. V was pared by 3 bases and J by 3 bases, with 13 bases between.

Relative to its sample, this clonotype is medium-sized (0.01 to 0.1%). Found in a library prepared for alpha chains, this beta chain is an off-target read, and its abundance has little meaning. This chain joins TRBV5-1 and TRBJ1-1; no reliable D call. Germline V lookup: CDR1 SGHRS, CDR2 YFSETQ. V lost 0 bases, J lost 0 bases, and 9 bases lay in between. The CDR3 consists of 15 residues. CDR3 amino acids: CASSLGAPMNTEAFF. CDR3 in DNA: TGCGCCAGCAGCTTGGGGGCTCCTATGAACACTGAAGCTTTCTTT.

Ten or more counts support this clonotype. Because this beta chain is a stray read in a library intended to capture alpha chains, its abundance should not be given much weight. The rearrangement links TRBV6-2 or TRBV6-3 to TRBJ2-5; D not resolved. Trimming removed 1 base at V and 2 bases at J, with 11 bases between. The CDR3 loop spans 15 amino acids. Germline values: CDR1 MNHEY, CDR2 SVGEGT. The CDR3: CASSYWPGLQETQYF. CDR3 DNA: TGTGCCAGCAGTTACTGGCCCGGGTTACAAGAGACCCAGTACTTC.

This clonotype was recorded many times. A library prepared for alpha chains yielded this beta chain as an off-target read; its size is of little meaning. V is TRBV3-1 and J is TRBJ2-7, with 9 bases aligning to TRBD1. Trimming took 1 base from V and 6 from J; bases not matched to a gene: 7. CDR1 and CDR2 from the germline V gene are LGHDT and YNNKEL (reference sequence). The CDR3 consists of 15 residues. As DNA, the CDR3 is TGTGCCAGCAGCCAAGGAGCCGGGACAGGGTTCGAGCAGTACTTC. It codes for CASSQGAGTGFEQYF.

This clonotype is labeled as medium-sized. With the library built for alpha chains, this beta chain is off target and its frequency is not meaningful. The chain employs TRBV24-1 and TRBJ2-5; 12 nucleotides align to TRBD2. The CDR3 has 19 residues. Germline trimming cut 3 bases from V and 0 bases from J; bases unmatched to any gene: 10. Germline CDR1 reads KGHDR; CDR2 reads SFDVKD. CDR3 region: CATSDPRRLAGVDQETQYF. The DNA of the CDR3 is TGTGCCACCAGTGATCCGAGACGACTAGCGGGGGTAGACCAAGAGACCCAGTACTTC.

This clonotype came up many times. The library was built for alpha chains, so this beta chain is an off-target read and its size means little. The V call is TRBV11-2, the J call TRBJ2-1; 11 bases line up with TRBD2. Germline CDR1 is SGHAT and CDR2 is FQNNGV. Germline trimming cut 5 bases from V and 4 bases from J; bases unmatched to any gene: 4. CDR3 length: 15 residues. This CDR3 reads CASSNLAGGYNEQFF. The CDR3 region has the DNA TGTGCCAGCAGCAATTTAGCGGGAGGGTACAATGAGCAGTTCTTC.

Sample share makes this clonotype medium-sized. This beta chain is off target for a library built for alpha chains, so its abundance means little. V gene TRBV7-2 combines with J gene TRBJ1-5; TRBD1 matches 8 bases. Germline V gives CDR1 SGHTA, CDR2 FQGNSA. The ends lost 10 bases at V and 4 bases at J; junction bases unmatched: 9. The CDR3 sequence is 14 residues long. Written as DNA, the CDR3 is TGTGCCACACTGGACAGGGCGGGGAATCAGCCCCAGCATTTT. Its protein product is CATLDRAGNQPQHF.

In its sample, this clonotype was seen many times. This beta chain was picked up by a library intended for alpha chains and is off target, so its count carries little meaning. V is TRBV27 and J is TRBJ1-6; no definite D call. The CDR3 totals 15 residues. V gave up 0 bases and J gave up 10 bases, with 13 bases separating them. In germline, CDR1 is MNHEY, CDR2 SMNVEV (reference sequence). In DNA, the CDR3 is TGTGCCAGCAGTTTATCGATAAGCTTGGGATCACCCCTCCACTTT. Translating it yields CASSLSISLGSPLHF.

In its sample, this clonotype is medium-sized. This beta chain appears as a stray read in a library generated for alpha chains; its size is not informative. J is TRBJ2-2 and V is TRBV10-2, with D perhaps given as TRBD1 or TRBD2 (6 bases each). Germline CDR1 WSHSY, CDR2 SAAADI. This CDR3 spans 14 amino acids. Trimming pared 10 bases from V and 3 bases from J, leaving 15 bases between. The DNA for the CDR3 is TGCGCCACCAGAGGGGGGCAGGACACCGGGGAGCTGTTTTTT. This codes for CATRGGQDTGELFF.